This T cell receptor (beta chain) was recorded in a study of shared clonotypes between healthy human individuals. Whole-study results and caveats: With a handful of donors compared, 4.5% to 6.5% of naive CD4 clonotypes were shared.

Germline V gene data show CDR1 as MNHEY and CDR2 as SMNVEV (reference sequence). The ends lost 2 bases at V and 1 base at J; junction bases unmatched: 4. CDR3 length equals 17 residues. Worth noting for this clone: Its antigen is unknown. The identical CDR3 is also encoded by other nucleotide sequences in the sample.

Method: immunoSEQ multiplex PCR; TCRdb's copy keeps in-frame clones and lacks some. Of 1.5 million to 1.9 million clones in the sample, under 99% were seen once. Partitioning of CD4+ cells yielded a CD45RA+ naive subset and a CD45RA-negative memory subset. This chain joins TRBV27 and TRBJ2-1, with 11 bases aligning to TRBD2. The sequence was collected from a man younger than 40 in good health. Sequenced input: naive CD4+ T cells sorted from blood. Indicated subset: CD45RA+ positively selected. The CDR3 sequence: CASSLRLAGRSYNEQFF. The CDR3 DNA follows: TGTGCCAGCAGTTTAAGACTAGCGGGAAGGTCCTACAATGAGCAGTTCTTC.